Described below is a single T cell receptor beta chain sequence and its context. A junction boundary mismatches the germline segment, possibly from a read error. CDR1 is SGHKS, CDR2 YYEKEE, per germline (reference sequence). This CDR3 is 14 amino acids long. Investigators took RNA and DNA out together from 20-30 mg of unsorted bulk tissue. All tumor samples contained more than 85% viable tumor cells. The sample comes from a study of tumor-infiltrating lymphocytes in primary liver carcinoma. Study-level information: Male and female patients aged 30 to 69 years made up the cohort. Measuring about 4 to 10 cm across, the tumors were staged as T1-T3 N0M0.

Total RNA amounting to 500 ng was the source from which TCR beta cDNA was made with a constant-region primer. The TCR beta library was amplified through three nested multiplex PCR rounds in a modified ARM-PCR procedure. In the first two PCR rounds, TRBV1-TRBV30 forward primers were paired with a C-beta reverse primer, and each round lasted roughly 9 cycles. TCRdb used MiXCR to reprocess the multiplex PCR reads, holding one entry per CDR3 protein. The sample lists tens of thousands of distinct CDR3 sequences; approximately 74% were seen once. J is TRBJ2-5 and V is TRBV5-5; D is perhaps TRBD2 (6 bases). Sequencing used liver tumor tissue from sampling region 4. The sample's subset: tumor region T4, right-lateral pole. This TCR derives from a man in his forties or fifties with primary liver carcinoma and hepatitis B virus infection. As DNA, the CDR3 is TGTGCCAGAAGCTCGAAGACTAGGGGAGATACCCAGTACTTC. Its translation is CARSSKTRGDTQYF.